One sample yielded the 24 T cell receptor beta chains listed below, sequenced in a study of identical twins. TCRdb processed the 5' RACE reads anew with MiXCR; each CDR3 protein has one entry. This table holds about 240,000 distinct CDR3 sequences, roughly 12% found once. This sample also belongs to another study, concerning yellow fever vaccine responses in identical twins.

Input material: memory (CD45RO+) T cells sorted from blood. The receptors were gathered from a woman under 30 in good health.

This clonotype was detected only a few times. J is TRBJ2-3 and V is TRBV4-2; the match to TRBD2 covers 8 bases. Germline assignment: CDR1 LGHNA and CDR2 YNFKEQ. The CDR3 is 18 residues long. The ends lost 1 base at V and 6 bases at J; junction bases unmatched: 15. The CDR3 coding sequence is TGTGCCAGCAGCCAAGGGGGTTCGACTAGCGTCGGACTTGATACGCAGTATTTT. Its protein product is CASSQGGSTSVGLDTQYF.

This clonotype was counted between two and nine times. The gene calls are TRBV27 and TRBJ2-1; D is unresolved. The CDR3 sequence is 14 residues long. V was clipped by 4 bases and J by 7 bases, with 14 bases between them. Looked up from germline, CDR1 is MNHEY and CDR2 is SMNVEV (reference sequence). Here the CDR3 DNA reads TGTGCCAGCAGTTCGTTTAATTATGTTAATGAGCAGTTCTTC. Translated, it gives CASSSFNYVNEQFF.

This clonotype was picked up a small number of times. The chain recombines TRBV7-2 with TRBJ2-7; 10 bases align to TRBD2. This CDR3 contains 17 residues. CDR1 is SGHTA, CDR2 FQGNSA, per germline. The trim removed 0 bases at V and 0 bases at J, leaving 5 bases unmatched. The CDR3 nucleotides are TGTGCCAGCAGCTTAGCGCTCCTAGCGGGGGACTCCTACGAGCAGTACTTC. It specifies CASSLALLAGDSYEQYF.

V usage is TRBV15 and J usage is TRBJ2-7; 8 bases line up with TRBD1. CDR1 and CDR2 (germline): LNHNV, YYDKDF (reference sequence). This CDR3 comprises 15 residues. Unmatched junction bases numbered 9, after V lost 2 bases and J lost 6 bases. The CDR3: CATSRPERTGSEQYF. The CDR3 bases are TGTGCCACCAGCAGACCCGAAAGGACAGGGTCCGAGCAGTACTTC.

Of note for this clonotype: Possible read error: a much larger clone is one base away. This rearrangement joins TRBV20-1 to TRBJ2-7; no firm D call. The CDR3 loop spans 13 amino acids. Germline V gene sequence: CDR1 DFQATT, CDR2 SNEGSKA (reference sequence). The V end was cut by 1 base, the J end by 2 bases, with 9 bases between. The DNA for the CDR3 is TGCAGTGCTAGAGGACCAGCCACCTACGAGCAGTACTTC. Encoded protein: CSARGPATYEQYF.

The CDR3 is CASSLVSIGGSTDTQYF. CDR3 nucleotides: TGTGCCAGCAGTTTAGTATCTATCGGCGGGAGCACAGATACGCAGTATTTT. V and J are TRBV12-3 or TRBV12-4 and TRBJ2-3, with a weak D call TRBD2 (5 bases). V gave up 1 base and J gave up 0 bases, with 14 bases separating them. The CDR3 is made up of 17 amino acids.

The chain combines TRBV3-1 with TRBJ2-3; 9 bases match TRBD1. Germline V lookup: CDR1 LGHDT, CDR2 YNNKEL (reference sequence). CDR3 length equals 15 residues. Trimming at V came to 4 bases and at J to 4 bases, leaving 6 bases not matched to a gene. The CDR3 DNA follows: TGTGCCAGCAGCCCCCGGGACAGGGATTCAGATACGCAGTATTTT. Translating gives CASSPRDRDSDTQYF.

The V and J genes are TRBV7-2 and TRBJ2-3; 10 bases map to TRBD2. Trimming took 5 bases from V and 3 from J; bases not matched to a gene: 5. Looked up from germline, CDR1 is SGHTA and CDR2 is FQGNSA. The CDR3 sequence is 15 residues long. The chain's CDR3 is CASSASGRATDTQYF. In DNA form, the CDR3 reads TGTGCCAGCAGCGCCAGCGGGAGGGCTACAGATACGCAGTATTTT.

In its sample, this clonotype was seen many times. The CDR3, as DNA: TGTGCCAGCAATACAGGGGGAGACACAGATACGCAGTATTTT. This encodes CASNTGGDTDTQYF. This chain uses TRBV6-1 with TRBJ2-3, with 8 bases lining up with TRBD1. Trimming took 7 bases from V and 2 from J; bases not matched to a gene: 5. Germline lookup yields CDR1 MNHNS and CDR2 SASEGT. The CDR3 contains 14 residues.

The genes are TRBV10-3 and TRBJ2-5; the match to TRBD1 covers 7 bases. In germline, CDR1 is ENHRY, CDR2 SYGVKD. The CDR3 loop spans 16 amino acids. The V gene end was trimmed by 4 bases and the J gene end by 2 bases; junction bases not matched to a gene: 10. As DNA, the CDR3 is TGTGCCATCAGTGCCGCAGACAGGGTGAGGCAAGAGACCCAGTACTTC. Its protein is CAISAADRVRQETQYF.

This chain links TRBV2 with TRBJ1-2; no clear D gene. Germline lookup yields CDR1 SNHLY and CDR2 FYNNEI. Trimming stripped 3 bases from V and 2 bases from J, with 7 bases between. The CDR3 spans 13 residues. The CDR3 nucleotides read TGTGCCAGCAGTGAGGGGTGGAACTATGGCTACACCTTC. It specifies CASSEGWNYGYTF.

This clonotype has only a few counts. V usage is TRBV7-2 and J usage is TRBJ1-6; 8 positions match TRBD1. Germline CDR1 is SGHTA and CDR2 is FQGNSA. CDR3 length equals 14 residues. The J segment lost 9 bases and the V segment lost 3 bases, leaving 4 bases of the junction unmatched. Written as DNA, the CDR3 is TGTGCCAGCAGCTTCAGGGGGCAAGGTTCACCCCTCCACTTT. It specifies CASSFRGQGSPLHF.

This chain connects TRBV7-3 to TRBJ2-5; D gene ambiguous. CDR3 length equals 14 residues. V lost 0 bases and J lost 5, with 10 bases in between. CDR1 SGHTA and CDR2 FQGTGA come from the germline V gene. CDR3 loop: CASSLTVGTETQYF. CDR3 DNA sequence: TGTGCCAGCAGCTTAACGGTCGGCACGGAGACCCAGTACTTC. The whole variable domain, remainder taken from reference TRBV7-3 and TRBJ2-5, is GAGVSQTPSNKVTEKGKYVELRCDPISGHTALYWYRQSLGQGPEFLIYFQGTGAADDSGLPNDRFFAVRPEGSVSTLKIQRTERGDSAVYLCASSLTVGTETQYFGPGTRLLVL.

This clonotype has more than one count but fewer than ten. The J gene is TRBJ2-6, the V gene TRBV3-1; no reliable D call. The CDR3 sequence is 14 residues long. The germline V gene has CDR1 LGHDT and CDR2 YNNKEL (reference sequence). Trimming removed 7 bases from V and 1 base from J, with 8 bases in between. In nucleotides, the CDR3 is TGTGCCAGCATCGGGTCTTCTGGGGCCAACGTCCTGACTTTC. Encoded protein: CASIGSSGANVLTF.

This chain joins TRBV20-1 and TRBJ2-3; 7 positions match TRBD2. The length of the CDR3 is 16 residues. Looked up from germline, CDR1 is DFQATT and CDR2 is SNEGSKA (reference sequence). V lost 5 bases to trimming and J lost 1 base; unmatched junction nucleotides: 12. Here the CDR3 reads CSARAWRELRTDTQYF. CDR3 DNA sequence: TGCAGTGCTCGGGCATGGCGGGAGCTGCGCACAGATACGCAGTATTTT.

The sample holds many counts of this clonotype. The V call is TRBV28, the J call TRBJ1-1; possibly TRBD1 for D (6 bases). The V end was cut by 2 bases, the J end by 3 bases, with 22 bases between. Germline V gene sequence: CDR1 MDHEN, CDR2 SYDVKM. This CDR3 has 18 residues. The CDR3 protein is CASSLGWGAESPYTEAFF. The CDR3 DNA reads TGTGCCAGCAGTTTAGGATGGGGGGCTGAATCCCCTTACACTGAAGCTTTCTTT.

This clonotype was counted ten times or more. The V call is TRBV6-5, the J call TRBJ1-2, with no clear D. This CDR3 region has 12 residues. Germline values: CDR1 MNHEY, CDR2 SVGAGI. Trimming took off 1 base at V and 5 bases at J, with 5 bases between the two ends. This CDR3 is CASSYYGYGYTF. CDR3 nucleotide sequence: TGTGCCAGCAGTTACTACGGGTATGGCTACACCTTC.

This clonotype was counted only a few times. The rearrangement links TRBV6-1 to TRBJ2-3; the match to TRBD2 covers 7 bases. The germline V gene has CDR1 MNHNS and CDR2 SASEGT. Trimming at V came to 1 base and at J to 1 base, leaving 11 bases not matched to a gene. The CDR3 sequence is 18 residues long. The CDR3 sequence is CASSEVLVPSGGTDTQYF. The CDR3 nucleotides read TGTGCCAGCAGTGAAGTTCTCGTTCCGAGCGGGGGCACAGATACGCAGTATTTT.

This clonotype appeared many times. The chain combines TRBV12-3 or TRBV12-4 with TRBJ1-1; TRBD1 agrees at 7 bases. The length of the CDR3 is 14 residues. V was clipped by 5 bases and J by 0 bases; unmatched bases: 3. This CDR3 is CASSRGTVNTEAFF. The CDR3 DNA sequence: TGTGCCAGCAGTCGTGGGACAGTGAACACTGAAGCTTTCTTT.

This clonotype was recorded a few times. V and J are TRBV7-2 and TRBJ2-3; D is undetermined. Trimming took off 5 bases at V and 2 bases at J, with 11 bases between the two ends. Germline V CDR1 and CDR2: SGHTA, FQGNSA. The CDR3 runs 14 residues. CDR3: CASSTYSLTDTQYF. CDR3 nucleotides: TGTGCCAGCAGCACTTATTCCCTCACAGATACGCAGTATTTT.

This clonotype was picked up many times. The chain employs TRBV3-1 and TRBJ2-7; D unclear. Germline loops: CDR1 LGHDT, CDR2 YNNKEL (reference sequence). The CDR3 loop spans 11 amino acids. The V end was cut by 3 bases, the J end by 3 bases, with 3 bases between. The CDR3 region has the DNA TGTGCCAGCAGCCAGGTCTACGAGCAGTACTTC. This codes for CASSQVYEQYF.

This rearrangement joins TRBV20-1 to TRBJ2-5, with 7 bases fitting TRBD1. The CDR3 length is 13 residues. Trimming cost V 6 bases and J 2 bases; bases outside gene matches: 6. CDR1 DFQATT and CDR2 SNEGSKA come from the germline V gene (reference sequence). In nucleotides, the CDR3 is TGCAGTGCAACCCGGGACAGACAAGAGACCCAGTACTTC. It specifies CSATRDRQETQYF.

The chain joins TRBV6-1 to TRBJ2-2, with 10 bases that match TRBD2. J gave up 6 bases and V 0 bases, and 1 base lay outside the gene matches. CDR1 and CDR2 (germline): MNHNS, SASEGT. This CDR3 is 15 amino acids long. CDR3 sequence: CASSEAAGGPGELFF. DNA of the CDR3: TGTGCCAGCAGTGAAGCAGCGGGGGGGCCCGGGGAGCTGTTTTTT.

There are many counts of this clonotype. The rearrangement uses TRBV5-6 and TRBJ2-5; D is ambiguous. Per germline, CDR1 SGHDT and CDR2 YYEEEE. The CDR3 runs 15 residues. V shed 2 bases and J shed 4 bases, with 15 bases lying between them. The CDR3 DNA is TGTGCCAGCAGCTTAGGTACACTTTGGGGAGAGACCCAGTACTTC. Its translation: CASSLGTLWGETQYF.